This T cell receptor (beta chain) emerged from a study of T cell responses to AZD1222 COVID-19 vaccine. Trimming left V 6 bases short and J 7 bases short, with 16 bases between. This CDR3 comprises 14 residues. Germline values: CDR1 MDHEN, CDR2 SYDVKM. Clones were sequenced by immunoSEQ multiplex PCR, and TCRdb holds only the in-frame ones, with some missing. This sample has 150,000 to 200,000 clones, with about 88% found just once. This clone was observed a handful of times. Its antigen is not known. Regarding the study as a whole: Baseline seropositivity characterized only six AZD1222 recipients. The donors showed a predominance of white British ancestry and of females, with possible underestimation of clonal diversity. After two AZD1222 doses, spike-specific TCR breadth and depth rose versus day 0. Repertoire sampling was restricted to post-peak T cell response timepoints.

The chain links TRBV28 to TRBJ1-5, with a weak D call TRBD1 (5 bases). The sequenced sample was peripheral blood, obtained 28 days after the second AZD1222 dose. The receptor was derived from an adult who received the AZD1222 COVID-19 vaccine. CDR3 bases: TGTGCCAGCAGCTCAGGGCCCTCGAAACAGCCCCAGCATTTT. This translates into CASSSGPSKQPQHF.